Described below is a single T cell receptor beta chain sequence and its context. Assay used: immunoSEQ multiplex PCR; TCRdb lists only in-frame clones, some missing. The sample has about 140,000 clones, about 88% seen once; the top ten hold approximately 4.5%. This specimen belongs to a study of T cell responses to AZD1222 COVID-19 vaccine. This CDR3 region has 17 residues. Looked up from germline, CDR1 is SGDLS and CDR2 is YYNGEE. J gave up 2 bases and V 4 bases, and 8 bases lay outside the gene matches. The gene calls are TRBV9 and TRBJ2-2; 10 nucleotides align to TRBD2. The receptor was isolated from an adult in good health. The source was peripheral blood, collected on day 0 of AZD1222 vaccination. This CDR3 is CASSLVASGSNTGELFF. Written as DNA, the CDR3 is TGTGCCAGCAGCTTAGTAGCTAGCGGGAGTAACACCGGGGAGCTGTTTTTT.